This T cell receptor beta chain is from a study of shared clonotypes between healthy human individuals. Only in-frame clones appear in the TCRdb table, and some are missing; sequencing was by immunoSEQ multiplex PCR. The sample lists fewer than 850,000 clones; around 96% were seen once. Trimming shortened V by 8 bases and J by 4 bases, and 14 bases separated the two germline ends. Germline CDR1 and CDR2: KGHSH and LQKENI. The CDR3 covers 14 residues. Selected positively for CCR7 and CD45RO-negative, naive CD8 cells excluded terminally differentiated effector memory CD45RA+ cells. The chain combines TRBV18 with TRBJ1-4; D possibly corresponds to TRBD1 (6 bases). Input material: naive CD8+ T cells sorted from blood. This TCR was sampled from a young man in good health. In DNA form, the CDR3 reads TGTGCCAGCCGATTAACAGGGTATAATGAAAAACTGTTTTTT. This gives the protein CASRLTGYNEKLFF.